The 30 T cell receptor beta chains listed next were all sequenced from one sample in a study of T cell repertoires in cytomegalovirus infection (dated by TCRdb to about 2019). The treatment or condition label on this specimen signifies: in vitro stimulation with specific CMV peptide epitopes to enrich CMV-specific T cells. Reads for this sample came from an Illumina HiSeq 1500. In TCRdb, the public reads were trimmed at Q25 with fastp and aligned with MiXCR, with productive beta chains retained. Records with the same CDR3 protein are collapsed into one entry carrying the most frequent genes and DNA. The table for this sample lists roughly 51,000 distinct CDR3 sequences; over 15% of them were counted only once. About 25% of the sample is in the top ten clones. Which antigens these TCRs recognize remains unknown. The sequencing here drew on CD8+ T cells from cultured PBMCs, taken from culture after CMV antigen stimulation. The receptors were sampled from a human donor in good health (CMV status not recorded). Some clones in this sample may be carry-over from other donors' samples.

The rearrangement links TRBV4-1 to TRBJ2-1; D is ambiguous. The CDR3 sequence is 14 residues long. Trimming removed 0 bases at V and 8 bases at J, with 11 bases between. CDR1 and CDR2 from the germline V gene are MGHRA and YSYEKL. The CDR3 loop is CASSQDIATDEQFF. In nucleotides, the CDR3 is TGCGCCAGCAGCCAAGATATCGCTACTGATGAGCAGTTCTTC.

This clonotype has more than one count but fewer than ten. The rearrangement uses TRBV20-1 and TRBJ1-3, with D possibly being TRBD1 (6 bases). The CDR3 spans 16 residues. The germline CDR1 and CDR2 sequences are DFQATT and SNEGSKA (reference sequence). V dropped 8 bases and J dropped 0 bases, with 20 bases sitting between them. The CDR3 DNA follows: TGCAGTTCCGGATTTACAGGGAGAAGCTCTGGAAACACCATATATTTT. This encodes CSSGFTGRSSGNTIYF.

In its sample, this clonotype was seen a few times. The chain links TRBV12-3 or TRBV12-4 to TRBJ2-5, with D possibly being TRBD1 (6 bases). Trimming took 5 bases from V and 1 from J, leaving 11 bases between them. The CDR3 extends over 14 amino acids. The DNA of the CDR3 is TGTGCCAGCAGTCCCTACAGGGCCCAAGAGACCCAGTACTTC. Amino acid sequence: CASSPYRAQETQYF.

The chain uses TRBV12-3 or TRBV12-4 and TRBJ2-5; the D gene is possibly TRBD2 (7 bases). CDR3 length: 16 residues. Trimming stripped 7 bases from V and 9 bases from J, with 27 bases between. CDR3 protein: CASTTRIGGTHGAQYF. The CDR3 bases are TGTGCCAGCACAACCAGGATCGGGGGGACACATGGGGCCCAGTACTTC.

This clonotype was recorded a few times. The chain recombines TRBV6-5 with TRBJ1-1; TRBD1 is a possible D gene (6 bases). V lost 0 bases, J lost 1 base, and 9 bases lay in between. This CDR3 is built from 15 residues. Germline V CDR1 and CDR2: MNHEY, SVGAGI. The CDR3 reads CASSYSGRGNTEAFF. CDR3 coding DNA: TGTGCCAGCAGTTACTCGGGCAGGGGGAACACTGAAGCTTTCTTT.

This clonotype was seen more than once but under ten times. The V gene is TRBV7-9, the J gene TRBJ1-2, with D uncertain. CDR3 length equals 14 residues. V shed 1 base and J shed 2 bases, with 8 bases lying between them. CDR1 is SEHNR, CDR2 FQNEAQ, per germline (reference sequence). The CDR3 DNA reads TGTGCCAGCAGCTTAGGCTCCGGAAACTATGGCTACACCTTC. It encodes CASSLGSGNYGYTF.

This clonotype has more than one count but fewer than ten. This sequence joins TRBV7-8 and TRBJ2-3; TRBD1 might be the D (5 bases). Trimming took off 1 base at V and 2 bases at J, with 13 bases between the two ends. Germline-derived CDR1 and CDR2 are SGHVS and FQNEAQ. The CDR3 loop spans 16 amino acids. For the CDR3, the DNA is TGTGCCAGCAGCTTAGTTGGGGCAGGTCCCACAGATACGCAGTATTTT. It specifies CASSLVGAGPTDTQYF.

This clonotype was seen a handful of times. The V call is TRBV7-6, the J call TRBJ2-5, with no clear D. The CDR3 length is 15 residues. Germline values: CDR1 SGHVS, CDR2 FNYEAQ. V dropped 5 bases and J dropped 4 bases, with 17 bases sitting between them. The CDR3 DNA sequence: TGTGCCAGCAGCCCCCTCCATGTGGCCCGAGAGACCCAGTACTTC. Its translation is CASSPLHVARETQYF. Variable domain in full (rest from reference TRBV7-6 and TRBJ2-5): GAGVSQSPRYKVTKRGQDVALRCDPISGHVSLYWYRQALGQGPEFLTYFNYEAQQDKSGLPNDRFSAERPEGSISTLTIQRTEQRDSAMYRCASSPLHVARETQYFGPGTRLLVL.

This clonotype was seen a handful of times. V gene TRBV7-2 combines with J gene TRBJ2-7; TRBD1 aligns across 10 bases. The CDR3 runs 14 residues. The germline gives CDR1 SGHTA, CDR2 FQGNSA. Trimming at V came to 1 base and at J to 6 bases, leaving 3 bases not matched to a gene. CDR3 loop: CASSLGDRGLEQYF. CDR3 bases: TGTGCCAGCAGCTTAGGAGACAGGGGGCTCGAGCAGTACTTC.

The CDR3 DNA reads TGTGCCAGCAGTGAATTGAGTAACCTAGCCAAAAACATTCAGTACTTC. Amino acids: CASSELSNLAKNIQYF. The chain joins TRBV6-1 to TRBJ2-4; D uncertain. Germline CDR1 MNHNS, CDR2 SASEGT. V lost 2 bases, J lost 0 bases, and 11 bases lay in between. The CDR3 covers 16 residues.

J is TRBJ1-1 and V is TRBV6-2 or TRBV6-3, with a possible D match to TRBD1 (5 bases). The CDR3 loop spans 14 amino acids. Trimming pared 0 bases from V and 6 bases from J, leaving 11 bases between. Germline V CDR1 and CDR2: MNHEY, SVGEGT. This CDR3 is CASSYSGGGAEAFF. The CDR3, as DNA: TGTGCCAGCAGTTACTCGGGGGGAGGTGCTGAAGCTTTCTTT.

V gene TRBV15 combines with J gene TRBJ1-1, with D uncertain. V was pared by 3 bases and J by 6 bases, with 8 bases between. CDR3 length: 12 amino acids. Germline V gene data show CDR1 as LNHNV and CDR2 as YYDKDF (reference sequence). CDR3 sequence: CATSSFTSEAFF. The CDR3 coding sequence is TGTGCCACCAGCAGCTTTACTTCTGAAGCTTTCTTT.

This clonotype was seen a few times. This chain connects TRBV6-6 to TRBJ2-7; 7 nucleotides agree with TRBD1. Trimming took 7 bases from V and 3 from J; bases not matched to a gene: 12. The germline V gene encodes CDR1 MNHNY and CDR2 SVGAGI (reference sequence). There are 15 residues in the CDR3. The CDR3 protein is CASIPSTGRGYEQYF. CDR3 nucleotide sequence: TGTGCCAGCATTCCCTCGACAGGGCGAGGCTACGAGCAGTACTTC.

The sample holds a few counts of this clonotype. This chain links TRBV6-5 with TRBJ2-7, with 10 bases that match TRBD1. This CDR3 has 14 amino acids. Germline-derived CDR1 and CDR2 are MNHEY and SVGAGI. V trimming: 5 bases; J trimming: 5 bases; junction bases outside the gene matches: 6. The CDR3 nucleotides read TGTGCCAGCAGTCCTCCGGGACAGGGGAACGAGCAGTACTTC. Translated: CASSPPGQGNEQYF.

The chain has TRBV7-6 and TRBJ1-4; 8 bases agree with TRBD1. Losses at the gene ends were 4 bases for V and 6 bases for J; bases not matched to a gene: 7. CDR1 is SGHVS, CDR2 FNYEAQ, per germline. CDR3 length: 15 residues. CDR3 in amino acids: CASSSGDRTHEKLFF. CDR3 coding DNA: TGTGCCAGCAGCTCTGGGGACAGGACGCATGAAAAACTGTTTTTT.

This clonotype has a handful of counts. The V call is TRBV6-6, the J call TRBJ2-1, with 7 bases lining up with TRBD1. CDR1 and CDR2 (germline): MNHNY, SVGAGI (reference sequence). The V and J ends lost 5 bases and 9 bases, in that order; junction bases with no gene match: 10. CDR3 size: 14 residues. In DNA, the CDR3 is TGTGCCAGCAGTCCCGGGACAGTGGGTGGTGAGCAGTTCTTC. It yields the protein CASSPGTVGGEQFF.

The rearrangement joins TRBV11-2 to TRBJ2-7, with a weak D call TRBD2 (7 bases). The CDR3 is 14 residues long. CDR1 and CDR2 from the germline V gene are SGHAT and FQNNGV. V gave up 5 bases and J gave up 0 bases, with 11 bases separating them. CDR3 sequence: CASSGGGASYEQYF. CDR3 bases: TGTGCCAGCAGCGGGGGGGGGGCCTCCTACGAGCAGTACTTC.

This clonotype was seen once. This chain uses TRBV23-1 with TRBJ2-6, with 7 nucleotides matching TRBD1. TRBV23-1 qualifies as an ORF whose function is uncertain. The CDR3 has 15 residues. The J segment lost 2 bases and the V segment lost 6 bases, leaving 4 bases of the junction unmatched. CDR3 DNA sequence: TGCGCCAGCAGACACACAGGGGCTGGGGCCAACGTCCTGACTTTC. This sequence encodes CASRHTGAGANVLTF.

The V call is TRBV7-2, the J call TRBJ1-1; no clear D gene. The CDR3 sequence is 12 residues long. The germline V gene encodes CDR1 SGHTA and CDR2 FQGNSA. V was cut by 2 bases and J by 7 bases, with 8 bases left in between. CDR3 nucleotides: TGTGCCAGCAGCTTAACTCCCTATGAAGCTTTCTTT. Translating gives CASSLTPYEAFF.

The CDR3 loop is CASSYAYGELFF. The CDR3 nucleotides read TGTGCCAGCAGTTACGCGTATGGGGAGCTGTTTTTT. The rearrangement joins TRBV6-6 to TRBJ2-2, with D uncertain. CDR1 is MNHNY and CDR2 is SVGAGI in the germline V gene (reference sequence). The CDR3 has 12 residues. V gave up 2 bases and J gave up 8 bases, with 6 bases separating them.

The chain has TRBV28 and TRBJ1-5, with D perhaps TRBD1 (5 bases). With 2 bases removed from V and 1 base from J, the gap between germline ends came to 9 bases. Per germline, CDR1 MDHEN and CDR2 SYDVKM. The CDR3 is 15 amino acids. The CDR3 reads CASSLRGVSNQPQHF. DNA of the CDR3: TGTGCCAGCAGTTTACGGGGGGTGAGCAATCAGCCCCAGCATTTT.

The gene calls are TRBV6-5 and TRBJ2-5; TRBD2 agrees at 13 bases. The CDR3 covers 16 residues. Looked up from germline, CDR1 is MNHEY and CDR2 is SVGAGI. Trimming cost V 6 bases and J 5 bases; bases outside gene matches: 9. CDR3 DNA: TGTGCCAGCAGCCCCGGACTAGCGGGGGACTCGGAGACCCAGTACTTC. This codes for CASSPGLAGDSETQYF.

The chain couples TRBV10-3 to TRBJ2-1, with D maybe TRBD2 (5 bases). Germline CDR1 reads ENHRY; CDR2 reads SYGVKD. The CDR3 covers 14 residues. The germline V and J ends were trimmed by 4 bases and 8 bases, with 15 bases remaining between them. The CDR3 loop is CAISVRLGADEQFF. As DNA, the CDR3 is TGTGCCATCAGTGTGCGGCTTGGAGCGGATGAGCAGTTCTTC.

This clonotype has a handful of counts. The rearrangement uses TRBV12-3 or TRBV12-4 and TRBJ2-2; no clear D gene. Deletions cut 2 bases from V and 3 bases from J, with 13 bases between. The CDR3 extends over 16 amino acids. The CDR3 coding sequence is TGTGCCAGCAGTTTAAAACTTCCGGTGTACACCGGGGAGCTGTTTTTT. This translates into CASSLKLPVYTGELFF.

V and J are TRBV18 and TRBJ1-1; D uncertain. V lost 2 bases, J lost 1 base, and 5 bases lay in between. CDR1 is KGHSH, CDR2 LQKENI, per germline. The CDR3 sequence is 13 residues long. The CDR3 region has the DNA TGTGCCAGCTCACCAAAAGGGAACACTGAAGCTTTCTTT. It yields the protein CASSPKGNTEAFF.

V and J are TRBV28 and TRBJ2-5; possible D gene TRBD2, 6 bases. V gave up 3 bases and J gave up 5 bases, with 13 bases separating them. CDR1 is MDHEN and CDR2 is SYDVKM in the germline V gene. The CDR3 loop spans 14 amino acids. This chain's CDR3 is CASSLRLGLETQYF. For the CDR3, the DNA is TGTGCCAGCAGTTTGCGACTAGGGTTGGAGACCCAGTACTTC.

In its sample, this clonotype was seen a few times. The J gene is TRBJ2-2, the V gene TRBV6-6; the match to TRBD2 covers 11 bases. The CDR3 covers 16 residues. V was clipped by 6 bases and J by 2 bases; unmatched bases: 5. The V gene's germline CDR1 is MNHNY and CDR2 SVGAGI (reference sequence). CDR3 DNA: TGTGCCAGCAGCTTTAGCGGGGGGGCCAACACCGGGGAGCTGTTTTTT. This gives the protein CASSFSGGANTGELFF.

The chain is built from TRBV6-5 and TRBJ1-2, with D possibly matching TRBD1 (5 bases). V was shortened by 2 bases and J by 3 bases, with 25 bases between the two germline ends. In germline, CDR1 is MNHEY, CDR2 SVGAGI. CDR3 size: 19 residues. The CDR3 is CASSYPNEQGSEEDYGYTF. In nucleotides, the CDR3 is TGTGCCAGCAGTTACCCCAATGAGCAGGGCTCCGAGGAAGACTATGGCTACACCTTC.

V gene TRBV7-3 combines with J gene TRBJ2-1; 9 bases fit TRBD2. The V gene's germline CDR1 is SGHTA and CDR2 FQGTGA. Germline trimming cut 1 base from V and 5 bases from J; bases unmatched to any gene: 3. The CDR3 sequence is 15 residues long. This chain's CDR3 is CASSLRLAEHNEQFF. CDR3 sequence (DNA): TGTGCCAGCAGCTTAAGACTAGCGGAACACAATGAGCAGTTCTTC.

This clonotype was observed a few times. This chain uses TRBV27 with TRBJ2-1; D possibly corresponds to TRBD2 (6 bases). The CDR3 spans 13 residues. The V gene's germline CDR1 is MNHEY and CDR2 SMNVEV (reference sequence). Between the trimmed V and J ends, which lost 4 bases and 4 bases, there was a span of 8 bases. The CDR3 coding sequence is TGTGCCAGCAGTTGGGACTCATACAATGAGCAGTTCTTC. Its protein product is CASSWDSYNEQFF.